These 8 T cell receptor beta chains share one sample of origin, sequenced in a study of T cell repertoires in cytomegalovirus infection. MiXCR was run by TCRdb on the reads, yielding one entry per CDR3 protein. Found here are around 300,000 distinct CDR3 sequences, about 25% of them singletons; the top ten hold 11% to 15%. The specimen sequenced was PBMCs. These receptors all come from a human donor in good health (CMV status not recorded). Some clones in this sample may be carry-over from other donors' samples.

The DNA for the CDR3 is TGTGCCAGCAGACTAGCGGGAGGACCCCCCAATACGCAGTATTTT. Translation: CASRLAGGPPNTQYF. The rearrangement joins TRBV12-3 or TRBV12-4 to TRBJ2-3; TRBD2 matches at 12 bases. The CDR3 contains 15 residues. V was clipped by 6 bases and J by 7 bases; unmatched bases: 8.

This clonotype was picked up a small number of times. CDR3 amino acids: CASRPHNGSPLHF. CDR3 in DNA: TGTGCCAGCAGACCCCATAATGGTTCACCCCTCCACTTT. The chain combines TRBV12-3 or TRBV12-4 with TRBJ1-6; D uncertain. The CDR3 is made up of 13 amino acids. V was trimmed by 6 bases and J by 9 bases, leaving 12 bases between them.

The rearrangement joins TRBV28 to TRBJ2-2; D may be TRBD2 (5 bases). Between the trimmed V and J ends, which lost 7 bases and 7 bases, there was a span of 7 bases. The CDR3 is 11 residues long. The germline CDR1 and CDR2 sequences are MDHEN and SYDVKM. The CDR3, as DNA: TGTGCCAGCACGGGGATCGGGGAGCTGTTTTTT. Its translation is CASTGIGELFF.

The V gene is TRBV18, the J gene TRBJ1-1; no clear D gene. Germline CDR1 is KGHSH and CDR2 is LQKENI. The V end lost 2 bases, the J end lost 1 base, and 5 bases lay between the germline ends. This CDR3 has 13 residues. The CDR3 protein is CASSPVGNTEAFF. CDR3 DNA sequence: TGTGCCAGCTCACCAGTGGGGAACACTGAAGCTTTCTTT.

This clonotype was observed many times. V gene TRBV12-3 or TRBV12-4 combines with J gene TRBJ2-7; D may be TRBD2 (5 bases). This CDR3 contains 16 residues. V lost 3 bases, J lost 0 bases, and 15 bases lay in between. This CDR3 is CASSFMGSGSSYEQYV. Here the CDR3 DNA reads TGTGCCAGCAGTTTTATGGGTTCGGGGAGCTCCTACGAGCAGTACGTC.

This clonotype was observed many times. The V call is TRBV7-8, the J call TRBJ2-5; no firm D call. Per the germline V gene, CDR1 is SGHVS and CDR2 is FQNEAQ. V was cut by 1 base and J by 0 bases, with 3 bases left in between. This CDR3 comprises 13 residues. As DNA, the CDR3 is TGTGCCAGCAGCTTAGACAACCAAGAGACCCAGTACTTC. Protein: CASSLDNQETQYF. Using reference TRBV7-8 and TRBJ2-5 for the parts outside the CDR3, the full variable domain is GAGVSQSPRYKVAKRGQDVALRCDPISGHVSLFWYQQALGQGPEFLTYFQNEAQLDKSGLPSDRFFAERPEGSVSTLKIQRTQQEDSAVYLCASSLDNQETQYFGPGTRLLVL.

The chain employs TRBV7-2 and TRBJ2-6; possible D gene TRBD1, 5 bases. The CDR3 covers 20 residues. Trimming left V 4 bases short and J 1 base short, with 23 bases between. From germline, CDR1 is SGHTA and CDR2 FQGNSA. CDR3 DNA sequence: TGTGCCAGCAGCTCCTTAATTTTGACAGACCATTCATCTGGGGCCAACGTCCTGACTTTC. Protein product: CASSSLILTDHSSGANVLTF.

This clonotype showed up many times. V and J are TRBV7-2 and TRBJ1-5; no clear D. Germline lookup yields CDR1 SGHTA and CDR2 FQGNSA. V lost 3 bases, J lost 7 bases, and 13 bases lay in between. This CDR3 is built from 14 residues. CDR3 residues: CASSFAGSGQPQHF. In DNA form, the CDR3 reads TGTGCCAGCAGCTTCGCGGGGTCGGGGCAGCCCCAGCATTTT.